These 20 T cell receptor beta chains share one sample of origin, sequenced in a study of breast tumors, draining lymph nodes, adjacent tissues. The lymph nodes were axillary draining lymph nodes from breast cancer patients. TCRdb redid the calling of the multiplex PCR reads with MiXCR, one entry per CDR3 protein. This sample has about 270,000 distinct CDR3 sequences, with more than 30% found just once. Material: axillary lymph node tissue. These TCRs come from a female donor with breast cancer. Some clones in this sample may be carry-over from other donors' samples.

In this sample, this clonotype turned up many times. A much larger clone differs from this one at a single base, so this may be a read error. V usage is TRBV20-1 and J usage is TRBJ2-6; no clear D gene. The CDR3 sequence is 16 residues long. Per the germline V gene, CDR1 is DFQATT and CDR2 is SNEGSKA (reference sequence). The CDR3 region has the DNA TGCAGTGCAAATGGACGGGCCGGCTCTGCGGCCAACGTCCTGACTTTC. This sequence encodes CSANGRAGSAANVLTF.

This clonotype was recorded many times. The chain uses TRBV7-9 and TRBJ2-1; D possibly corresponds to TRBD2 (6 bases). Germline-derived CDR1 and CDR2 are SEHNR and FQNEAQ (reference sequence). The CDR3 length is 17 residues. The V gene lost 3 bases and the J gene lost 0 bases, with 15 bases spanning the gap. CDR3 region: CASSFPPLALSYNEQFF. The CDR3 DNA follows: TGTGCCAGCAGCTTCCCTCCACTAGCCCTCTCCTACAATGAGCAGTTCTTC.

There are many counts of this clonotype. The gene calls are TRBV12-3 or TRBV12-4 and TRBJ1-2, with D possibly TRBD1 on 6 matching bases. V was clipped by 7 bases and J by 9 bases, with 24 bases between them. The CDR3 contains 15 residues. This CDR3 reads CASTLLGGPAISYTF. As DNA, the CDR3 is TGTGCCAGCACCCTCCTAGGGGGGCCGGCCATTAGCTACACCTTC.

On this clonotype itself: A read error may explain this, as a much larger clone is one base away. The J gene is TRBJ2-1, the V gene TRBV7-9; possible D gene TRBD2, 5 bases. CDR1 and CDR2 from the germline V gene are SEHNR and FQNEAQ (reference sequence). This CDR3 comprises 17 residues. The CDR3 loop is CASSLVVGASSYNQQFF. The CDR3 nucleotides read TGTGCCAGCAGCTTAGTAGTGGGAGCCAGCTCCTACAATCAGCAGTTCTTC.

This clonotype was observed many times. V gene TRBV5-6 combines with J gene TRBJ1-5; TRBD1 agrees at 7 bases. J gave up 0 bases and V 1 base, and 4 bases lay outside the gene matches. The CDR3 runs 16 residues. Germline-derived CDR1 and CDR2 are SGHDT and YYEEEE. Here the CDR3 reads CASSLTGTDSNQPQHF. The DNA of the CDR3 is TGTGCCAGCAGCTTGACCGGGACAGATAGCAATCAGCCCCAGCATTTT.

This clonotype was seen just once. The chain recombines TRBV29-1 with TRBJ1-2; the match to TRBD1 covers 7 bases. J was trimmed by 4 bases and V by 5 bases; bases with no gene match: 7. Germline V gene lookup returns CDR1 SQVTM and CDR2 ANQGSEA. The length of the CDR3 is 13 residues. The CDR3 nucleotides are TGCAGCGTTTCAAAACAGGGGACCTATGGCTACACCTTC. Protein: CSVSKQGTYGYTF.

This clonotype was recorded many times. V is TRBV29-1 and J is TRBJ2-7; 11 nucleotides line up with TRBD2. CDR1 and CDR2 from the germline V gene are SQVTM and ANQGSEA. V gave up 6 bases and J gave up 4 bases; unmatched junction bases: 8. The CDR3 runs to 14 residues. The CDR3 DNA follows: TGCAGCGTCAAGACTAGCGGGATTGGGTACGAGCAGTACTTC. Its translation: CSVKTSGIGYEQYF.

In this sample, this clonotype turned up a few times. This chain uses TRBV5-6 with TRBJ2-2; either TRBD1 or TRBD2 may supply D (6 bases each). V was shortened by 1 base and J by 1 base, with 11 bases between the two germline ends. The germline V gene has CDR1 SGHDT and CDR2 YYEEEE. The CDR3 consists of 16 residues. CDR3 protein: CASSLYRGLNTGELFF. The CDR3 DNA follows: TGTGCCAGCAGCTTGTATCGGGGGCTGAACACCGGGGAGCTGTTTTTT.

This clonotype was seen ten or more times. The V gene is TRBV4-3, the J gene TRBJ2-7; D is ambiguous. In germline, CDR1 is LGHNA, CDR2 YSLEER. The V gene lost 3 bases and the J gene lost 2 bases, with 17 bases spanning the gap. The CDR3 covers 16 residues. CDR3 sequence (DNA): TGCGCCAGCAGCCAGGGTCGGCTGGGTTACACCTACGAGCAGTACTTC. This sequence encodes CASSQGRLGYTYEQYF.

This clonotype has a count of ten or more. The chain carries TRBV5-4 and TRBJ2-5; a possible D gene is TRBD1 (7 bases). This CDR3 spans 16 amino acids. CDR1 is SGHNT and CDR2 is YYREEE in the germline V gene (reference sequence). The V gene lost 3 bases and the J gene lost 3 bases, with 18 bases spanning the gap. CDR3 sequence (DNA): TGTGCCAGCAGCTCCCCGACGGGAGACAGGGAAGAGACCCAGTACTTC. It codes for CASSSPTGDREETQYF.

The table lists this clonotype with many counts. The V call is TRBV27, the J call TRBJ1-4; TRBD1 matches 8 bases. This CDR3 is 13 amino acids long. Germline V lookup: CDR1 MNHEY, CDR2 SMNVEV (reference sequence). J gave up 10 bases and V 0 bases, and 1 base lay outside the gene matches. The CDR3 nucleotides read TGTGCCAGCAGTTTATCCGGACAGGGAAAACTGTTTTTT. Protein sequence: CASSLSGQGKLFF.

At least ten counts were recorded for this clonotype. The rearrangement joins TRBV10-3 to TRBJ2-7, with TRBD1 matching 7 bases. This CDR3 has 12 residues. Trimming took 10 bases from V and 2 from J; bases not matched to a gene: 5. Germline V gene sequence: CDR1 ENHRY, CDR2 SYGVKD. The CDR3, as DNA: TGTGCCACCAGGGACAGCGCCTACGAGCAGTACTTC. Its translation: CATRDSAYEQYF.

The chain is built from TRBV11-3 and TRBJ2-5; either TRBD1 or TRBD2 may supply D (6 bases each). V was trimmed by 1 base and J by 5 bases, leaving 20 bases between them. Germline CDR1 reads SGHNT; CDR2 reads YENEEA. This CDR3 contains 17 residues. CDR3 loop: CASSLGGGTGGGETQYF. The DNA of the CDR3 is TGTGCCAGCAGCTTAGGAGGAGGTACCGGGGGCGGGGAGACCCAGTACTTC.

In its sample, this clonotype was seen many times. V is TRBV24-1 and J is TRBJ2-3; 14 bases fit TRBD2. After removal of 3 bases from V and 2 bases from J, the junction contained 6 bases not matched to a gene. Germline CDR1 KGHDR, CDR2 SFDVKD. The CDR3 sequence is 18 residues long. CDR3 sequence (DNA): TGTGCCACCAGTGATCCTCTGACTAGCGGGGGGGACACAGATACGCAGTATTTT. Translation: CATSDPLTSGGDTDTQYF.

J is TRBJ2-3 and V is TRBV4-3, with 7 bases fitting TRBD2. J gave up 3 bases and V 0 bases, and 6 bases lay outside the gene matches. In germline, CDR1 is LGHNA, CDR2 YSLEER. The CDR3 is 16 amino acids. The CDR3 region is CASSQESASGTDTQYF. CDR3 nucleotides: TGCGCCAGCAGCCAAGAATCGGCTAGCGGTACAGATACGCAGTATTTT.

This clonotype occurred many times. The chain links TRBV7-6 to TRBJ2-3; no reliable D call. The CDR3 covers 14 residues. Germline V lookup: CDR1 SGHVS, CDR2 FNYEAQ. V shed 3 bases and J shed 4 bases, with 11 bases lying between them. The DNA for the CDR3 is TGTGCCAGCAGCTTCGGAGACATACCAGATACGCAGTATTTT. It yields the protein CASSFGDIPDTQYF. The whole variable domain, filled in from reference TRBV7-6 and TRBJ2-3, reads GAGVSQSPRYKVTKRGQDVALRCDPISGHVSLYWYRQALGQGPEFLTYFNYEAQQDKSGLPNDRFSAERPEGSISTLTIQRTEQRDSAMYRCASSFGDIPDTQYFGPGTRLTVL.

About this clonotype itself: It is likely a read error, because the conserved phenylalanine at the end of the CDR3 is missing. The limits of the CDR3 on the DNA are not certain, so only TCRdb's listed CDR3 is given. The chain is built from TRBV19 and TRBJ2-5; TRBD1 reflects the table's D call only, with no check against the DNA. The CDR3 is 8 residues long, counting both termini. Per germline, CDR1 LNHDA and CDR2 SQIVND (reference sequence). CDR3 residues: CASYTRDR.

This clonotype was counted between two and nine times. The chain joins TRBV20-1 to TRBJ1-3, with D maybe TRBD1 (5 bases). V gave up 0 bases and J gave up 4 bases, with 16 bases separating them. This CDR3 comprises 16 residues. From germline, CDR1 is DFQATT and CDR2 SNEGSKA (reference sequence). CDR3 sequence reads: CSARDSGRGTGNTIYF. The DNA of the CDR3 is TGCAGTGCTAGAGATTCGGGGAGGGGCACCGGAAACACCATATATTTT.

This clonotype was seen a few times. V gene TRBV7-2 combines with J gene TRBJ1-6; the match to TRBD1 covers 8 bases. CDR3 size: 17 residues. V lost 1 base, J lost 7 bases, and 9 bases stayed unmatched. The germline gives CDR1 SGHTA, CDR2 FQGNSA. The CDR3 sequence is CASSLGQGAGTNSPLHF. The CDR3 nucleotides are TGTGCCAGCAGCTTAGGTCAGGGGGCAGGAACGAATTCACCCCTCCACTTT.

The chain uses TRBV6-1 and TRBJ2-7, with TRBD1 matching 9 bases. CDR1 and CDR2 (germline): MNHNS, SASEGT. V lost 6 bases, J lost 7 bases, and 10 bases stayed unmatched. The CDR3 extends over 14 amino acids. The CDR3 here is CASRPGQGVWEQYF. CDR3 bases: TGTGCCAGCAGGCCGGGACAGGGAGTGTGGGAGCAGTACTTC.